Sequencing of this T cell receptor beta chain was carried out in a study of TIL therapy for anti-PD-1-resistant metastatic lung cancer. About the study: Tumors were harvested before any PD-1/PD-L1 blockade. Median tumor PD-L1 proportion score was 5% to 7%. Most patients had lung adenocarcinoma; several tumors were EGFR-mutant, two ALK-rearranged; half smoked currently or formerly. Tumors carried a median around 1.4 non-synonymous mutations per megabase.

This clone was counted a few times. Noted time point: pre-treatment sample, taken before nivolumab and TIL therapy. Sequencing used immunoSEQ v3. The assay was immunoSEQ multiplex PCR, and TCRdb's table has in-frame clones only and misses some. The sample shows 50,000 or so clones, 79% of them seen only once. The sequence derives from a woman between 30 and 80 years old with non-small cell lung cancer. The sample consisted of blood, taken at baseline.

In DNA, the CDR3 is TGTGCCAGCTCACCGGAGGCGGAGCAGGGGGGCGAGCAGTACTTC. Amino acid sequence: CASSPEAEQGGEQYF. The chain combines TRBV18 with TRBJ2-7; TRBD1 might be the D (7 bases). The V gene lost 3 bases and the J gene lost 6 bases, with 18 bases spanning the gap. Germline CDR1 and CDR2: KGHSH and LQKENI. This CDR3 spans 15 amino acids. Supplemented by reference TRBV18 and TRBJ2-7, the full variable domain reads NAGVMQNPRHLVRRRGQEARLRCSPMKGHSHVYWYRQLPEEGLKFMVYLQKENIIDESGMPKERFSAEFPKEGPSILRIQQVVRGDSAAYFCASSPEAEQGGEQYFGPGTRLTVT.